This T cell receptor (beta chain) was recorded in a study of blood T cell repertoires in COVID-19. Study as a whole: Specimens from acute and convalescent COVID-19 originated in the United States, Italy and Spain. In each case, the material was cDNA or gDNA derived from T cells, B-cell-depleted T cells, or PBMCs.

How the authors handled the data: Reference gene primer amplification in the assay estimated nucleated cell counts. Produced via immunoSEQ multiplex PCR; TCRdb's table is partial and in-frame only. The V and J calls and clone size are taken from that table; D and trimming were inferred from the DNA. The profile shows 90,000 to 150,000 clones, roughly 76% of them singletons. Germline CDR1 and CDR2: MNHEY and SMNVEV (reference sequence). Unmatched junction bases numbered 7, after V lost 8 bases and J lost 2 bases. The CDR3 covers 15 residues. The chain combines TRBV27 with TRBJ2-7; 12 bases match TRBD1. The receptor comes from a human donor in a cohort sampled during active COVID-19. The sequenced material came from peripheral blood. The CDR3 sequence is CASREGQGAPYEQYF. The CDR3 DNA sequence: TGTGCCAGCCGAGAGGGACAGGGGGCTCCCTACGAGCAGTACTTC.